This T cell receptor beta chain stems from a study of blood T cell repertoires in COVID-19. This clone was counted a few times. Germline CDR1 and CDR2: KGHSH and LQKENI. V lost 3 bases to trimming and J lost 9 bases; unmatched junction nucleotides: 3. The CDR3 is 14 amino acids. TCRdb's table, derived via immunoSEQ multiplex PCR, lists solely in-frame clones and lacks some. The sample lists 130,000 to 150,000 clones, around four fifths occurring once. Those enrolled, adults aged about 18 to 89 years, came from roughly 23 US areas. Self-reported history from a screening survey and questionnaire set each donor's cohort. Recovery meant two consecutive negative NP/OP PCR tests, professional clearance, or resolved symptoms.

The TCR comes from a woman aged 40 to 50 who had recovered from COVID-19. This chain joins TRBV18 and TRBJ1-6; 9 nucleotides line up with TRBD1. Sequencing was carried out using PBMCs or T cells enriched from blood (not recorded which). CDR3 protein: CASSPTGGSSPLHF. The CDR3 nucleotides read TGTGCCAGCTCACCGACAGGGGGAAGTTCACCCCTCCACTTT.